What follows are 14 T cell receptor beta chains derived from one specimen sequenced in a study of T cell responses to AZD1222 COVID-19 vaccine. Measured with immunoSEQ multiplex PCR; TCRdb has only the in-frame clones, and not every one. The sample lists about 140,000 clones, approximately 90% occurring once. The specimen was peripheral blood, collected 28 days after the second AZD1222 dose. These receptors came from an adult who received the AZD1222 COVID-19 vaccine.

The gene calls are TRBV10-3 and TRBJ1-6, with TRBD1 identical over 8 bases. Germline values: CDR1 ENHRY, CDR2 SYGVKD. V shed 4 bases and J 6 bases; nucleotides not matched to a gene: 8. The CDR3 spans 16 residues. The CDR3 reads CAISAQNRGSNSPLHF. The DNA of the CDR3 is TGTGCCATCAGTGCCCAAAACAGGGGGAGTAATTCACCCCTCCACTTT.

CDR3 sequence (DNA): TGTGCCAGCAGTTCTTGCAGGGAGGCCTGCGTCGAGGATCAGCCCCAGCATTTT. Its protein product is CASSSCREACVEDQPQHF. The chain employs TRBV27 and TRBJ1-5; D is possibly TRBD1 (5 bases). Trimming took 4 bases from V and 5 from J, leaving 24 bases between them. CDR1 and CDR2 from the germline V gene are MNHEY and SMNVEV (reference sequence). This CDR3 spans 18 amino acids.

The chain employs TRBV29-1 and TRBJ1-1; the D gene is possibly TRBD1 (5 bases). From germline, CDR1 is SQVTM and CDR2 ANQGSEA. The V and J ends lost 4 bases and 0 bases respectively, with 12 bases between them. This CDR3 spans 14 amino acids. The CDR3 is CSVVSGAMNTEAFF. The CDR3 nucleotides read TGCAGCGTTGTCTCTGGGGCTATGAACACTGAAGCTTTCTTT.

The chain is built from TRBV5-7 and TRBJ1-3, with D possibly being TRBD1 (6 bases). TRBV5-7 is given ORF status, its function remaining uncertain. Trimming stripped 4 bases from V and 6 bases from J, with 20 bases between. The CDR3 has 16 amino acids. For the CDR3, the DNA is TGTGCCAGCAGCCGTCCGCACTACAGGGTTTCAAACACCATATATTTT. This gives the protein CASSRPHYRVSNTIYF.

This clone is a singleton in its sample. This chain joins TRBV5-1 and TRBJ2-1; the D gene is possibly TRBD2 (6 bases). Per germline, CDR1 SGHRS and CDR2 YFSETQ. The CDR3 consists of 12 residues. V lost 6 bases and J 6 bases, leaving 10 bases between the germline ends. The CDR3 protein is CASKMEGNEQFF. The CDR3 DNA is TGCGCCAGCAAAATGGAGGGCAATGAGCAGTTCTTC.

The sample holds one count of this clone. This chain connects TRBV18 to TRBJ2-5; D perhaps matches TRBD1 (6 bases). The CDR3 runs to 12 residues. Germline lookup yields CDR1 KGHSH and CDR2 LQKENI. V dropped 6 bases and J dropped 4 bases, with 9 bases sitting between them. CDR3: CASSPGVETQYF. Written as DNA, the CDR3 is TGTGCCAGCTCGCCAGGGGTAGAGACCCAGTACTTC.

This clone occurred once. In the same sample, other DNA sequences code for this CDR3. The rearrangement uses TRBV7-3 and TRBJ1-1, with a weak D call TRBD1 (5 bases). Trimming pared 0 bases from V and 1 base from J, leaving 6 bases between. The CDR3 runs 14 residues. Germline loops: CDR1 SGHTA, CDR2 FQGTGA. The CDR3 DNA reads TGTGCCAGCAGCTTAACCGGGGGGAACACTGAAGCTTTCTTT. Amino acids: CASSLTGGNTEAFF.

CDR3 loop: CASTPGQSYEQYF. In DNA form, the CDR3 reads TGTGCCAGCACCCCAGGACAGTCCTACGAGCAGTACTTC. The genes are TRBV6-2 or TRBV6-3 and TRBJ2-7; the D gene is possibly TRBD1 (6 bases). Germline CDR1 is MNHEY and CDR2 is SVGEGT. Trimming removed 7 bases at V and 1 base at J, with 11 bases between. This CDR3 comprises 13 residues.

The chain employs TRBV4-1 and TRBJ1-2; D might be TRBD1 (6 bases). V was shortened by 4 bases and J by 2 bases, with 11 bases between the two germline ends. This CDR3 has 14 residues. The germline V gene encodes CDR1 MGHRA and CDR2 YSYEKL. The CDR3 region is CASSPPQGNYGYTF. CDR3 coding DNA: TGCGCCAGCAGCCCCCCTCAGGGGAACTATGGCTACACCTTC.

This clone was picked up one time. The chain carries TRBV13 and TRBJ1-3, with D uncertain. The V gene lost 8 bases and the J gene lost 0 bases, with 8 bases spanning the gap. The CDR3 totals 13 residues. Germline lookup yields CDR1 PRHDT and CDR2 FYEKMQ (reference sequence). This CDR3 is CASLEVSGNTIYF. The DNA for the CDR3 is TGTGCCAGCCTCGAAGTCTCTGGAAACACCATATATTTT.

CDR3 sequence: CASRALNYGYTF. CDR3 DNA: TGTGCCAGCAGAGCGCTTAACTATGGCTACACCTTC. The chain combines TRBV27 with TRBJ1-2; D gene unclear. This CDR3 has 12 residues. Trimming took off 6 bases at V and 1 base at J, with 6 bases between the two ends. In germline, CDR1 is MNHEY, CDR2 SMNVEV (reference sequence).

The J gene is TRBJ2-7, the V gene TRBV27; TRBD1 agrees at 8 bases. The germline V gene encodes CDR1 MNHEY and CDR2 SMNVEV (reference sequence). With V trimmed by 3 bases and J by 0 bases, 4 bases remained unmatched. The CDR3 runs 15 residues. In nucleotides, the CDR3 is TGTGCCAGCAGTTTCAACAGGGGGAGCTCCTACGAGCAGTACTTC. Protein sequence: CASSFNRGSSYEQYF.

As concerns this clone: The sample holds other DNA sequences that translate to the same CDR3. Here the CDR3 reads CSASRGVETQYF. The CDR3 DNA sequence: TGCAGTGCTAGTCGGGGGGTCGAGACCCAGTACTTC. The rearrangement links TRBV20-1 to TRBJ2-5; 7 nucleotides agree with TRBD2. CDR1 and CDR2 (germline): DFQATT, SNEGSKA (reference sequence). J gave up 5 bases and V 3 bases, and 3 bases lay outside the gene matches. This CDR3 comprises 12 residues.

CDR3 in amino acids: CASSLLLGTDTQYF. Written as DNA, the CDR3 is TGTGCCAGCAGCTTATTGCTGGGCACAGATACGCAGTATTTT. J is TRBJ2-3 and V is TRBV7-8; D ambiguous. CDR3 length equals 14 residues. Germline V gene lookup returns CDR1 SGHVS and CDR2 FQNEAQ. V lost 2 bases and J lost 1, with 7 bases in between.